The 32 T cell receptor beta chains in this list originate from one sample, sequenced in a study of T cell responses to AZD1222 COVID-19 vaccine. The data were produced by immunoSEQ multiplex PCR, yet TCRdb's version contains in-frame clones alone and is incomplete. The sample consists of 25,000 to 35,000 clones, more than 70% of them appearing once. Sequenced here: peripheral blood, sampled on day 0 of AZD1222 vaccination. These receptor sequences come from an adult in good health.

This clone was seen only once. The genes are TRBV10-1 and TRBJ1-5, with 8 positions matching TRBD1. Germline lookup yields CDR1 WNHNN and CDR2 SYGVQD (reference sequence). CDR3 size: 16 residues. The J segment lost 3 bases and the V segment lost 6 bases, leaving 10 bases of the junction unmatched. CDR3 sequence (DNA): TGCGCCAGCAGCGGATTACCGGGACAGGTCAATCAGCCCCAGCATTTT. Its protein product is CASSGLPGQVNQPQHF.

This sequence joins TRBV7-5 and TRBJ2-7; the table gives TRBD2 as D, unverified against the DNA. TRBV7-5 is noted as a pseudogene. This CDR3 has 18 amino acids. In DNA, the CDR3 is TGTGCCAGAAGCCCCCGGACTAGCGGGGTCCAAGTCTCCTACGAGCAGTACGTC. It encodes CARSPRTSGVQVSYEQYV.

The J gene is TRBJ2-1, the V gene TRBV7-8, with TRBD2 matching over 7 bases. Germline V lookup: CDR1 SGHVS, CDR2 FQNEAQ. Unmatched junction bases numbered 9, after V lost 4 bases and J lost 6 bases. The CDR3 has 15 amino acids. This CDR3 is CASSSRGLVANEQFF. CDR3 sequence (DNA): TGTGCCAGCAGCTCCCGTGGACTAGTGGCCAATGAGCAGTTCTTC.

This chain joins TRBV11-2 and TRBJ2-4; 7 positions agree with TRBD1. Trimming removed 5 bases from V and 2 bases from J; junction bases left unmatched: 6. The CDR3 sequence is 15 residues long. CDR1 is SGHAT, CDR2 FQNNGV, per germline. CDR3 amino acids: CASSPLTGPKNIQYF. For the CDR3, the DNA is TGTGCCAGCAGCCCTTTGACAGGGCCCAAAAACATTCAGTACTTC.

The gene calls are TRBV10-3 and TRBJ1-5, with 10 bases lining up with TRBD1. Looked up from germline, CDR1 is ENHRY and CDR2 is SYGVKD. The trim removed 6 bases at V and 7 bases at J, leaving 9 bases unmatched. The CDR3 contains 15 residues. The CDR3 region has the DNA TGTGCCATCAGCCCGACAGGGGGCGTCGGGCAGCCCCAGCATTTT. Its translation: CAISPTGGVGQPQHF.

This chain joins TRBV19 and TRBJ1-3; 8 positions match TRBD1. Germline CDR1 and CDR2: LNHDA and SQIVND (reference sequence). V dropped 5 bases and J dropped 1; count of bases not matched to a gene: 10. The CDR3 totals 17 residues. CDR3 region: CASSSFVGQGSGNTIYF. The CDR3, as DNA: TGTGCCAGTAGTTCGTTCGTCGGACAGGGTTCTGGAAACACCATATATTTT.

V usage is TRBV18 and J usage is TRBJ1-2; D might be TRBD1 (5 bases). CDR3 size: 15 residues. V was trimmed by 5 bases and J by 5 bases, leaving 18 bases between them. From germline, CDR1 is KGHSH and CDR2 LQKENI. The CDR3 is CASSNSRDAFYGYTF. The CDR3 DNA reads as TGTGCCAGCTCAAATTCCCGGGACGCATTTTATGGCTACACCTTC.

The CDR3 region is CASSVEGHGYTF. CDR3 nucleotide sequence: TGTGCCAGCAGCGTAGAGGGGCACGGCTACACCTTC. The rearrangement links TRBV9 to TRBJ1-2; D perhaps matches TRBD1 (5 bases). V was pared by 0 bases and J by 8 bases, with 8 bases between. This CDR3 has 12 residues. CDR1 is SGDLS and CDR2 is YYNGEE in the germline V gene.

This clone appeared a few times. J is TRBJ2-1 and V is TRBV9; possible D gene TRBD2, 7 bases. CDR3 size: 14 residues. CDR1 SGDLS and CDR2 YYNGEE come from the germline V gene. The germline V and J ends were trimmed by 0 bases and 11 bases, with 15 bases remaining between them. CDR3 loop: CASSVAHGGAQQFF. CDR3 coding DNA: TGTGCCAGCAGCGTAGCCCATGGGGGGGCTCAGCAGTTCTTC.

V and J are TRBV10-3 and TRBJ2-1; TRBD2 matches 8 bases. CDR3 length equals 15 residues. From germline, CDR1 is ENHRY and CDR2 SYGVKD. Trimming cost V 7 bases and J 1 base; bases outside gene matches: 6. The CDR3: CAINSGGLSYNEQFF. The DNA for the CDR3 is TGTGCCATCAACAGCGGGGGCCTATCCTACAATGAGCAGTTCTTC.

The CDR3 here is CASSQALGFYEQYF. CDR3 DNA: TGTGCCAGCAGCCAAGCCCTAGGGTTCTACGAGCAGTACTTC. The chain is built from TRBV3-1 (or the pseudogene TRBV3-2) and TRBJ2-7; D is unresolved. Germline-derived CDR1 and CDR2 are LGHDT and YNNKEL (reference sequence). V shed 1 base and J shed 3 bases, with 10 bases lying between them. The CDR3 consists of 14 residues.

The J gene is TRBJ1-1, the V gene TRBV28; unclear D gene. V was shortened by 5 bases and J by 1 base, with 2 bases between the two germline ends. This CDR3 is built from 11 residues. Germline-derived CDR1 and CDR2 are MDHEN and SYDVKM. CDR3 nucleotides: TGTGCCAGCAGTCAGAACACTGAAGCTTTCTTT. Protein sequence: CASSQNTEAFF. The whole variable domain, remainder taken from reference TRBV28 and TRBJ1-1, is DVKVTQSSRYLVKRTGEKVFLECVQDMDHENMFWYRQDPGLGLRLIYFSYDVKMKEKGDIPEGYSVSREKKERFSLILESASTNQTSMYLCASSQNTEAFFGQGTRLTVV.

The V and J genes are TRBV28 and TRBJ2-7; D gene unclear. V was pared by 5 bases and J by 0 bases, with 11 bases between. Germline V gene data show CDR1 as MDHEN and CDR2 as SYDVKM. The CDR3 is 14 residues long. CDR3 amino acids: CASSPETSSYEQYV. DNA for the CDR3: TGTGCCAGCAGTCCCGAGACGAGCTCCTACGAGCAGTACGTC.

The chain joins TRBV7-9 to TRBJ2-7; D may be TRBD2 (6 bases). CDR3 size: 12 residues. CDR1 and CDR2 (germline): SEHNR, FQNEAQ (reference sequence). Here the CDR3 DNA reads TGTGCCAGCAGCGCTTCCACCGGGAGAGTCGACGTC. This translates into CASSASTGRVDV.

The gene calls are TRBV6-5 and TRBJ1-5; D might be TRBD1 (6 bases). The CDR3 has 14 amino acids. Germline CDR1 and CDR2: MNHEY and SVGAGI. Trimming took off 8 bases at V and 2 bases at J, with 13 bases between the two ends. The CDR3 loop is CASLLQGGNQPQHF. Written as DNA, the CDR3 is TGTGCCAGCCTTCTACAGGGAGGCAATCAGCCCCAGCATTTT.

This rearrangement joins TRBV7-9 to TRBJ2-1, with D uncertain. Trimming left V 5 bases short and J 8 bases short, with 22 bases between. This CDR3 is 16 amino acids long. CDR1 is SEHNR, CDR2 FQNEAQ, per germline (reference sequence). The CDR3: CASSPPVAGSWHEQFF. The CDR3, as DNA: TGTGCCAGCAGCCCCCCGGTAGCCGGCTCATGGCATGAGCAGTTCTTC.

The rearrangement uses TRBV13 and TRBJ1-2; D remains unclear. In germline, CDR1 is PRHDT, CDR2 FYEKMQ (reference sequence). CDR3 size: 14 residues. V lost 0 bases and J 3 bases, leaving 8 bases between the germline ends. In nucleotides, the CDR3 is TGTGCCAGCAGCTTAGGTGAGCGGGACTATGGCTACACCTTC. Translation gives CASSLGERDYGYTF.

In this sample, this clone turned up once. The chain uses TRBV19 and TRBJ1-5, with 10 bases matching TRBD1. V lost 5 bases and J lost 3; bases outside the gene matches: 7. The CDR3 runs 16 residues. Germline loops: CDR1 LNHDA, CDR2 SQIVND (reference sequence). The CDR3 sequence is CASSYLTGGYNQPQHF. CDR3 coding DNA: TGTGCCAGTAGTTACCTGACAGGGGGCTACAATCAGCCCCAGCATTTT.

The V gene is TRBV4-3, the J gene TRBJ1-6; a possible D gene is TRBD1 (5 bases). The CDR3 loop spans 16 amino acids. Germline V gives CDR1 LGHNA, CDR2 YSLEER. V was cut by 5 bases and J by 6 bases, with 17 bases left in between. The CDR3 coding sequence is TGCGCCAGCAGCGCAAGTAGGGGAGGGATTAATTCACCCCTCCACTTT. Its protein is CASSASRGGINSPLHF.

J is TRBJ1-2 and V is TRBV29-1, with D unresolved. V dropped 4 bases and J dropped 7 bases, with 13 bases sitting between them. Germline V gene lookup returns CDR1 SQVTM and CDR2 ANQGSEA. The CDR3 contains 12 residues. The CDR3 sequence is CSVGKSDAGYTF. In DNA, the CDR3 is TGCAGCGTTGGGAAGTCCGACGCTGGCTACACCTTC.

This sequence joins TRBV28 and TRBJ1-6; 9 bases agree with TRBD1. The V gene's germline CDR1 is MDHEN and CDR2 SYDVKM. This CDR3 has 12 amino acids. The CDR3 spells CVTGTGNSPLHF. In DNA, the CDR3 is TGTGTCACCGGGACAGGGAATTCACCCCTCCACTTT.

This clone was counted a few times. The J gene is TRBJ1-1, the V gene TRBV21-1. TRBV21-1 has pseudogene status. CDR3 length: 13 residues. In DNA, the CDR3 is TGTGCCAGCAGCACCGGCGGGAACACTGAAGCTTTCTTT. It specifies CASSTGGNTEAFF.

This chain connects TRBV24-1 to TRBJ1-2; 9 bases agree with TRBD1. J was trimmed by 7 bases and V by 3 bases; bases with no gene match: 8. Germline CDR1 reads KGHDR; CDR2 reads SFDVKD. The CDR3 length is 15 residues. The CDR3 loop is CATSDGRTGARGYTF. The CDR3 nucleotides are TGTGCCACCAGTGATGGCAGGACAGGGGCTCGTGGCTACACCTTC.

The rearrangement uses TRBV5-1 and TRBJ2-3; D unresolved. This CDR3 spans 14 amino acids. V lost 2 bases, J lost 2 bases, and 9 bases lay in between. Germline CDR1 is SGHRS and CDR2 is YFSETQ. In nucleotides, the CDR3 is TGCGCCAGCAGCTTAGCACTCCACACAGATACGCAGTATTTT. This translates into CASSLALHTDTQYF.

This chain links TRBV5-1 with TRBJ2-7, with 8 bases identical to TRBD1. This CDR3 is 14 amino acids long. The germline CDR1 and CDR2 sequences are SGHRS and YFSETQ. Losses at the gene ends were 4 bases for V and 3 bases for J; bases not matched to a gene: 6. The CDR3 region has the DNA TGCGCCAGCAGCACCCGGGACAGGCGCTACGAGCAGTACTTC. Encoded protein: CASSTRDRRYEQYF.

The chain couples TRBV14 to TRBJ2-2; D gene ambiguous. The V end was cut by 4 bases, the J end by 2 bases, with 8 bases between. The CDR3 spans 14 residues. Germline V gene data show CDR1 as SGHDN and CDR2 as FVKESK. CDR3 in amino acids: CASSLYRNTGELFF. The CDR3 region has the DNA TGTGCCAGCAGCCTTTACAGAAACACCGGGGAGCTGTTTTTT.

The V gene is TRBV29-1, the J gene TRBJ1-4, with D unresolved. V was trimmed by 7 bases and J by 0 bases, leaving 15 bases between them. The CDR3 covers 15 residues. The germline CDR1 and CDR2 sequences are SQVTM and ANQGSEA. This CDR3 is CSAGDFTATNEKLFF. The CDR3 bases are TGCAGCGCCGGGGATTTCACTGCAACTAATGAAAAACTGTTTTTT.

This chain joins TRBV2 and TRBJ1-2; 7 bases map to TRBD1. Germline V gene sequence: CDR1 SNHLY, CDR2 FYNNEI. This CDR3 contains 14 residues. The J segment lost 3 bases and the V segment lost 3 bases, leaving 4 bases of the junction unmatched. The CDR3 DNA sequence: TGTGCCAGCAGTGATTCGGGACAGTACTATGGCTACACCTTC. Translating it yields CASSDSGQYYGYTF.

This clone has more than one count but fewer than ten. The rearrangement uses TRBV11-2 and TRBJ2-1; D is unresolved. The CDR3 is 14 residues long. V lost 4 bases and J 0 bases, leaving 7 bases between the germline ends. Germline CDR1 is SGHAT and CDR2 is FQNNGV. As DNA, the CDR3 is TGTGCCAGCAGCTCCCGGGTCTCCTACAATGAGCAGTTCTTC. Translated: CASSSRVSYNEQFF.

The chain is built from TRBV24-1 and TRBJ1-1; 11 bases are a match to TRBD1. The V segment lost 7 bases and the J segment 5 bases; nucleotides outside the gene matches: 5. The CDR3 runs to 14 residues. From germline, CDR1 is KGHDR and CDR2 SFDVKD. The chain's CDR3 is CATSGTGGSTEAFF. DNA of the CDR3: TGTGCCACCAGCGGGACAGGGGGTTCGACTGAAGCTTTCTTT.

This chain uses TRBV29-1 with TRBJ2-1; D might be TRBD2 (6 bases). The CDR3 consists of 12 residues. CDR1 is SQVTM and CDR2 is ANQGSEA in the germline V gene. V lost 6 bases and J lost 5, with 11 bases in between. The chain's CDR3 is CSVDSGDNEQFF. The DNA of the CDR3 is TGCAGCGTCGATAGCGGAGACAATGAGCAGTTCTTC.

In its sample, this clone was seen a few times. V usage is TRBV7-6 and J usage is TRBJ1-3; D perhaps matches TRBD1 (6 bases). Trimming pared 1 base from V and 1 base from J, leaving 8 bases between. CDR1 and CDR2 from the germline V gene are SGHVS and FNYEAQ. There are 15 residues in the CDR3. CDR3 bases: TGTGCCAGCAGCTTAGTAGGGGGATCTGGAAACACCATATATTTT. It codes for CASSLVGGSGNTIYF.